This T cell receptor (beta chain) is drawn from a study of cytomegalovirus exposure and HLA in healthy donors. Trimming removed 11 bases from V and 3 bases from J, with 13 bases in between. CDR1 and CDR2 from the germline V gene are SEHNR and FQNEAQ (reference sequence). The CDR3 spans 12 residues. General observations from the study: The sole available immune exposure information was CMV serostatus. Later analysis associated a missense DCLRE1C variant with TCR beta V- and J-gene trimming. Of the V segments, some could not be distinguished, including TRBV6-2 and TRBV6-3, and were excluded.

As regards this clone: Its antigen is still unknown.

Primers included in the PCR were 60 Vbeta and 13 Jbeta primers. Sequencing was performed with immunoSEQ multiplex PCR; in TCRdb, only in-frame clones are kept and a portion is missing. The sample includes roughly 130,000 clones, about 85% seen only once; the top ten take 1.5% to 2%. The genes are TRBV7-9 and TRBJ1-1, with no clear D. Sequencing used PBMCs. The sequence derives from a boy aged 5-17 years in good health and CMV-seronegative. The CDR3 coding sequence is TGTGCCTGGGAAATCGGGGACACTGAAGCTTTCTTT. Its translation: CAWEIGDTEAFF.